One sample yielded the 22 T cell receptor delta chains listed below, sequenced in a study of γδ T cells in repeated Plasmodium falciparum infection. Flow sorting of PBMC yielded separate Vgamma9/Vdelta2+ and Vdelta2-negative gammadelta T cell populations for bulk repertoire analysis. TCRdb reapplied CATT to the multiplex PCR reads. The sample has over 90,000 delta-chain clones, 0.9% to 1% seen once; the top ten hold more than 9%. Sequenced material: gamma-delta T cells from blood. These TCRs come from a pool of human donors (malaria-infected and uninfected, not separated).

This clone was recorded at least ten times. This chain connects TRDV2 to TRDJ1; D gene unclear. Here the J gene was assigned by germline matching of the DNA, as TCRdb has none. The V and J ends lost 5 bases and 9 bases respectively, with 21 bases between them. Germline-derived CDR1 and CDR2 are GEAIGNYY and EKD. The CDR3 totals 14 residues. CDR3 sequence reads: CACVPGTEALELIF. The CDR3 DNA is TGTGCCTGTGTCCCAGGCACTGAGGCCCTAGAACTCATCTTT.

This clone was counted a few times. A far larger clone lies a single base away; this is likely a read error. At the DNA level, this CDR3 is encoded by other sequences in the same sample as well. The CDR3 DNA sequence: TGTGCCTGTGACACCGTTTATGGAGCTGGGATTCACAAAGGGGATAAACTCATCTTT. This codes for CACDTVYGAGIHKGDKLIF. The gene calls are TRDV2 and TRDJ1, with a possible D match to TRDD3 (5 bases). TCRdb records no J gene; here it was assigned by comparing the DNA to germline. V was shortened by 0 bases and J by 5 bases, with 27 bases between the two germline ends. The CDR3 totals 19 residues. Germline CDR1 is GEAIGNYY and CDR2 is EKD.

Comments on this clone: The protein TCRdb lists belongs to a much larger clone and differs from this DNA's translation at residue 15, which points to a read error; the protein shown is made from the DNA. The J gene went uncalled, whereas the V gene is TRDV1. The CDR3 consists of 16 residues. Germline CDR1 is TSWWSYY and CDR2 is QGS. CDR3 region: CALGEQKVWHLRKLTF. CDR3 nucleotides: TGTGCTCTTGGGGAACAAAAGGTTTGGCACCTTCGTAAACTCACCTTT.

Worth noting for this clone: TCRdb's protein, taken from a much larger clone, differs from this DNA's translation at residue 15, likely owing to a read error; the protein displayed comes from the DNA. The J gene was not called, though the V gene is TRDV2; the table's D call TRDD3 went unverified against the DNA. In germline, CDR1 is GEAIGNYY, CDR2 EKD. The CDR3 runs 18 residues. CDR3 residues: CACDTAMLGDSSTDNLIF. DNA of the CDR3: TGTGCCTGTGACACCGCTATGCTGGGGGATAGTAGCACCGATAACCTCATCTTT.

The table lists this clone with a few counts. TCRdb assigns this DNA the protein of a much larger clone, which departs from its translation at residue 7; this likely reflects a read error, and the protein shown comes from translating the DNA. This chain uses TRDV1 with TRDJ1; D is uncertain. No J gene was available from TCRdb, and it was assigned here by a germline match of the DNA. The CDR3 is 14 amino acids. Germline assignment: CDR1 TSWWSYY and CDR2 QGS. Between the trimmed V and J ends, which lost 4 bases and 5 bases, there was a span of 14 bases. The CDR3 DNA follows: TGTGCTCTTGGGGTCCCAAGTGTGCCGGATAAACTCATCTTT. Translating gives CALGVPSVPDKLIF.

Comment on this clone: The TCRdb record carries a much larger clone's protein, which differs from this DNA's translation at residue 4; a read error is the likely cause, and the protein listed here is the DNA translation. J is TRDJ1 and V is TRDV2; 10 bases agree with TRDD3. TCRdb leaves out the J gene; it was filled in here by matching the DNA to germline. This CDR3 contains 15 residues. CDR1 and CDR2 (germline): GEAIGNYY, EKD. After removal of 6 bases from V and 1 base from J, the junction contained 7 bases not matched to a gene. The CDR3 DNA reads TGTGCCTGTAGCCTGGGGGATATCGGCACCGATAAACTCATCTTT. This encodes CACSLGDIGTDKLIF.

This clone has more than one count but fewer than ten. A read error likely explains why the TCRdb protein, taken from a much larger clone, differs from this DNA's translation at residue 11; the protein shown is translated from the DNA. This chain connects TRDV2 to TRDJ1; 7 positions match TRDD3. Assignment of the J gene here rests on matching the DNA to germline, because TCRdb gives none. The V gene end was trimmed by 0 bases and the J gene end by 3 bases; junction bases not matched to a gene: 9. The CDR3 is 16 residues long. Germline CDR1 is GEAIGNYY and CDR2 is EKD. The CDR3 DNA sequence: TGTGCCTGTGACACCGTAGGGGTGGGGGACGCCGATAAACTCATCTTT. It specifies CACDTVGVGDADKLIF.

Notes on this clone: TCRdb shows a much larger clone's protein in place of this DNA's translation, and the two differ at residue 13, likely through a read error; the protein shown is translated from the DNA. J is TRDJ1 and V is TRDV2, with 11 bases lining up with TRDD3. Here the J gene came from matching the DNA to germline, since TCRdb omits it. The CDR3 has 20 amino acids. Looked up from germline, CDR1 is GEAIGNYY and CDR2 is EKD. J lost 0 bases, V lost 5 bases, and 19 bases had no gene match. The CDR3 here is CACVAGVLGDKGGYTDKLIF. The DNA for the CDR3 is TGTGCCTGTGTTGCCGGGGTACTGGGGGATAAAGGGGGATACACCGATAAACTCATCTTT.

A remark on this clone: TCRdb's entry gives the protein of a much larger clone, which mismatches this DNA's translation at residue 20, likely from a read error; the protein reported here is translated from the DNA. The V gene is TRDV2, the J gene TRDJ1; TRDD2 is a possible D gene (7 bases). As TCRdb names no J gene, one was assigned here on the basis of a DNA match to germline. The germline V gene has CDR1 GEAIGNYY and CDR2 EKD. This CDR3 is built from 23 residues. The CDR3 reads CACDTVSSYGEYTGTTNTDRLIF. CDR3 sequence (DNA): TGTGCCTGTGACACCGTTAGTTCCTACGGGGAATATACTGGGACCACAAACACCGATAGACTCATCTTT.

This clone was detected a few times. TCRdb has a much larger clone's protein, which differs at residue 7 from the translation of this DNA, likely because of a read error; what is shown is the protein translated from the DNA. The chain joins TRDV1 to TRDJ1; 9 bases map to TRDD3. No J gene was available from TCRdb, and it was assigned here by a germline match of the DNA. V gave up 2 bases and J gave up 0 bases; unmatched junction bases: 34. The CDR3 is made up of 26 amino acids. Germline V lookup: CDR1 TSWWSYY, CDR2 QGS. The DNA for the CDR3 is TGTGCTCTTGGGGAAACGACCCTAAAGCCGCGACCGGGAGACTGGGGGACCCTGAGGTACACCGATAAACTCATCTTT. Encoded protein: CALGETTLKPRPGDWGTLRYTDKLIF.

This clone was counted only a few times. For this DNA, TCRdb reports the protein of a much larger clone, which diverges at residue 7, most likely from a read error; the protein presented here is translated directly from the DNA. The CDR3 here is CACDGLPGDTQGRGAPDKLIF. CDR3 sequence (DNA): TGTGCCTGTGACGGACTACCGGGGGATACGCAAGGGCGTGGGGCCCCCGATAAACTCATCTTT. This sequence joins TRDV2 and TRDJ1; 10 bases line up with TRDD3. As TCRdb names no J gene, one was assigned here on the basis of a DNA match to germline. This CDR3 has 21 residues. The V gene's germline CDR1 is GEAIGNYY and CDR2 EKD. Trimming removed 3 bases from V and 3 bases from J; junction bases left unmatched: 24.

With respect to this clone: With a far larger clone one base away, a read error is the likely cause. Additional DNA sequences in this sample encode the identical CDR3. V usage is TRDV1 and J usage is TRDJ1, with 9 nucleotides matching TRDD3. Here the J gene came from matching the DNA to germline, since TCRdb omits it. This CDR3 is 18 amino acids long. CDR1 is TSWWSYY, CDR2 QGS, per germline. The CDR3 DNA reads as TGTGCTCTAGGGGAACTAGCCCCTGGGGGATTGTACACCGATAAACTCATCTTT. Translation gives CALGELAPGGLYTDKLIF.

This clone came up many times. TCRdb lists the protein of a much larger clone for this DNA, which differs at residue 9, so this is likely a read error; the protein given here is translated from the DNA itself. The chain uses TRDV2 and TRDJ1; the D is unclear. Since TCRdb gives no J gene, matching the DNA to germline was used here to assign it. V lost 0 bases and J 10 bases, leaving 17 bases between the germline ends. CDR3 length: 14 residues. Germline CDR1 reads GEAIGNYY; CDR2 reads EKD. CDR3 nucleotides: TGTGCCTGTGACACCCCTTTTGTAGCTGGCGTACTCATCTTT. Amino acids: CACDTPFVAGVLIF.

This clone was picked up a small number of times. For this DNA, TCRdb reports the protein of a much larger clone, which diverges at residue 17, most likely from a read error; the protein presented here is translated directly from the DNA. The chain is built from TRDV1 and TRDJ1; the match to TRDD3 covers 8 bases. In the absence of a J gene in TCRdb, the DNA was matched to germline to assign it here. Germline V CDR1 and CDR2: TSWWSYY, QGS. Trimming at V came to 3 bases and at J to 0 bases, leaving 33 bases not matched to a gene. There are 25 residues in the CDR3. The CDR3 loop reads CALGDLRPSRTYWGSPHVNTDKLIF. Written as DNA, the CDR3 is TGTGCTCTTGGGGACCTACGGCCTTCCCGAACCTACTGGGGGTCTCCCCACGTGAACACCGATAAACTCATCTTT.

This clone was seen only a few times. A far larger clone is just one base off, so this is likely a read error. Other DNA sequences from this sample encode an identical CDR3 as well. The genes are TRDV2 and TRDJ3, with 10 bases matching TRDD3. Since TCRdb gives no J gene, matching the DNA to germline was used here to assign it. Germline V gene lookup returns CDR1 GEAIGNYY and CDR2 EKD. This CDR3 contains 19 residues. Losses at the gene ends were 1 base for V and 5 bases for J; bases not matched to a gene: 10. CDR3: CACDTVSTGGFRDTRQMFF. DNA for the CDR3: TGTGCCTGTGACACAGTCTCCACTGGGGGATTCCGGGACACCCGACAGATGTTTTTC.

This clone was counted between two and nine times. TCRdb's protein for this DNA is that of a much larger clone and differs from the translation at residue 10, likely a read error; the protein shown is the DNA translation. The chain recombines TRDV1 with TRDJ1; 10 bases are shared with TRDD3. The J gene, not given by TCRdb, was assigned here from a germline match of the nucleotide sequence. The CDR3 extends over 19 amino acids. V lost 0 bases, J lost 1 base, and 11 bases stayed unmatched. Germline V gives CDR1 TSWWSYY, CDR2 QGS. The CDR3 sequence: CALGELRPTGGIRTDKLIF. The DNA for the CDR3 is TGTGCTCTTGGGGAACTCCGTCCTACAGGGGGGATACGCACCGATAAACTCATCTTT.

Remarks on this clone: A far larger clone lies a single base away; this is likely a read error. Other DNA sequences from this sample encode an identical CDR3 as well. This chain connects TRDV1 to TRDJ1; 12 nucleotides align to TRDD3. The J segment lost 4 bases and the V segment lost 0 bases, leaving 12 bases of the junction unmatched. CDR1 is TSWWSYY, CDR2 QGS, per germline. The CDR3 has 19 amino acids. CDR3 sequence: CALGELVRILGDTGDKLIF. Written as DNA, the CDR3 is TGTGCTCTTGGGGAACTGGTCCGAATACTGGGGGATACCGGCGATAAACTCATCTTT.

This clone was observed a handful of times. The protein TCRdb lists belongs to a much larger clone and differs from this DNA's translation at residue 20, which points to a read error; the protein shown is made from the DNA. CDR3 DNA sequence: TGTGCTCTTGGGGAACCCGACGCTTCCTACAAAACTGGGGACTCTCGGGGCGATAAACACATCTTT. Protein: CALGEPDASYKTGDSRGDKHIF. J is TRDJ1 and V is TRDV1; possible D gene TRDD2, 8 bases. Germline V gene data show CDR1 as TSWWSYY and CDR2 as QGS. The CDR3 extends over 22 amino acids.

With respect to this clone: Translating this DNA gives a protein that differs at residue 18 from the TCRdb one, which belongs to a much larger clone; a read error is likely, and the protein shown is this translation. This chain links TRDV1 with TRDJ1; D may be TRDD2 or TRDD3 (6 bases each). Because TCRdb records no J gene, it was assigned here through a match of the DNA to germline. The germline V gene encodes CDR1 TSWWSYY and CDR2 QGS. This CDR3 region has 22 residues. CDR3 in DNA: TGTGCTCTTGGGGAGCCTCGGCCTTCCATATCTTACTGGGAATCCTACACCGGTAAACTCATCTTT. Protein sequence: CALGEPRPSISYWESYTGKLIF.

This clone was found many times. This chain joins TRDV2 and TRDJ1, with 10 bases that match TRDD3. Germline-derived CDR1 and CDR2 are GEAIGNYY and EKD. The CDR3 is made up of 21 amino acids. V shed 2 bases, J shed 1 base, and the junction held 21 bases outside the gene matches. The CDR3 DNA follows: TGTGCCTGTGACAAGCACCCCGATAACTGGGGGATGGAAGTACGCACCGATAAACTCATCTTT. It codes for CACDKHPDNWGMEVRTDKLIF.

This clone was counted a few times. The translation of this DNA and the TCRdb protein of a much larger clone differ at residue 14, probably owing to a read error; the protein shown here is translated from the DNA. This chain links TRDV1 with TRDJ1, with D possibly being TRDD2 (7 bases). No J segment appears in TCRdb, so it was assigned here by matching the sequence to germline. Germline values: CDR1 TSWWSYY, CDR2 QGS. This CDR3 has 23 residues. V lost 4 bases and J lost 7, with 43 bases in between. The CDR3 spells CALGAPFPTNYPLGWGPHTKLIF. As DNA, the CDR3 is TGTGCTCTTGGGGCCCCGTTTCCTACTAACTACCCTCTTGGCTGGGGACCACACACTAAACTCATCTTT.

This clone was observed a few times. TCRdb shows a much larger clone's protein in place of this DNA's translation, and the two differ at residue 4, likely through a read error; the protein shown is translated from the DNA. The CDR3 DNA follows: TGTGCCTGTGTCACTGGGGGGGATTACCGGTACACCGATAAACTCATCTTT. As protein: CACVTGGDYRYTDKLIF. The J gene is TRDJ1, the V gene TRDV2; 8 positions agree with TRDD3. The V and J ends lost 5 bases and 0 bases, in that order; junction bases with no gene match: 13. The CDR3 contains 17 residues. The germline CDR1 and CDR2 sequences are GEAIGNYY and EKD.